This TCR beta chain is from a study of lymphopenia after photon versus proton radiotherapy. Concerning this clone itself: Its antigen is not identified.

The repertoire was sequenced with immunoSEQ multiplex PCR; TCRdb's copy has only in-frame clones and lacks some. Of approximately 91,000 clones listed, around 88% are singletons. Study-level results: After lymphocyte nadir, photon-treated repertoires showed oligoclonal expansion, especially CD8+ Temra. Photon-treated patients lost naive T cells and TCR diversity; proton-treated stayed stable. Better survival with proton therapy was suggested as possible, not demonstrated. In patients who died, overall survival fell as post-nadir TCR diversity dropped more.

This CDR3 is built from 15 residues. Germline CDR1 KGHSH, CDR2 LQKENI. Trimming shortened V by 3 bases and J by 6 bases, and 14 bases separated the two germline ends. The clonotype originates from a man in his sixties with pancreatic cancer. J is TRBJ2-2 and V is TRBV18; D remains ambiguous. The sample here was peripheral blood, taken from a patient treated with proton-based radiotherapy. The chain's CDR3 is CASSPTLVISGELFF. As DNA, the CDR3 is TGTGCCAGCTCACCGACTCTGGTAATTTCCGGGGAGCTGTTTTTT.